What follows are 15 T cell receptor beta chains derived from one specimen sequenced in a study of T-cell reconstitution after alpha-beta-depleted transplantation in children. Unique molecular identifiers were incorporated during preparation of the TCRbeta library. TCRdb fed the PCR reads into MiXCR, producing one record per CDR3 protein. This sample yields more than 550,000 distinct CDR3 sequences, of which roughly 10% are seen a single time; about 4% belongs to the top ten. The sequences come from PBMCs from the stem cell graft donor, collected from the stem cell graft. These receptors were taken from a human donor who donated a stem cell graft to a child with acute myeloid leukemia.

CDR3 in DNA: TGTGCCAGCAGCTTAATCGGCGGCCAGACTAGCACAGATACGCAGTATTTT. It specifies CASSLIGGQTSTDTQYF. The chain is built from TRBV7-3 and TRBJ2-3; D is unresolved. The CDR3 is 17 amino acids. CDR1 is SGHTA and CDR2 is FQGTGA in the germline V gene. The V end was cut by 1 base, the J end by 0 bases, with 14 bases between.

This chain joins TRBV5-1 and TRBJ2-7; D is undetermined. Germline V gives CDR1 SGHRS, CDR2 YFSETQ. CDR3 size: 15 residues. Deletions cut 0 bases from V and 4 bases from J, with 14 bases between. The CDR3: CASSLARSPSYEQYF. The CDR3 coding sequence is TGCGCCAGCAGCTTGGCTCGGAGTCCCTCTTACGAGCAGTACTTC.

V gene TRBV9 combines with J gene TRBJ2-3, with D hard to call. This CDR3 spans 14 amino acids. The V end lost 0 bases, the J end lost 2 bases, and 7 bases lay between the germline ends. Germline V gene lookup returns CDR1 SGDLS and CDR2 YYNGEE. The CDR3 loop reads CASSVGSATDTQYF. CDR3 nucleotide sequence: TGTGCCAGCAGCGTAGGGTCAGCCACAGATACGCAGTATTTT.

The genes are TRBV27 and TRBJ2-1, with unresolved D. The CDR3 has 16 residues. The V gene's germline CDR1 is MNHEY and CDR2 SMNVEV (reference sequence). V lost 0 bases to trimming and J lost 6 bases, with 15 bases between them. This CDR3 is CASSLSGLGMINEQFF. The CDR3 region has the DNA TGTGCCAGCAGTTTATCCGGGCTAGGGATGATCAATGAGCAGTTCTTC.

Many counts were recorded for this clonotype. V and J are TRBV7-3 and TRBJ2-5, with D possibly TRBD2 on 6 matching bases. Germline V gene lookup returns CDR1 SGHTA and CDR2 FQGTGA. The ends were cut back, 5 bases at V and 4 bases at J, with 17 bases in the middle. The CDR3 spans 15 residues. The CDR3 loop reads CASSPTTGTGETQYF. CDR3 nucleotide sequence: TGTGCCAGCAGCCCCACGACCGGGACTGGAGAGACCCAGTACTTC. The full variable domain, rest sourced from reference TRBV7-3 and TRBJ2-5, is GAGVSQTPSNKVTEKGKYVELRCDPISGHTALYWYRQSLGQGPEFLIYFQGTGAADDSGLPNDRFFAVRPEGSVSTLKIQRTERGDSAVYLCASSPTTGTGETQYFGPGTRLLVL.

This clonotype was observed a few times. The genes are TRBV7-2 and TRBJ2-5; 11 nucleotides line up with TRBD2. Trimming took 2 bases from V and 3 from J; bases not matched to a gene: 8. The length of the CDR3 is 17 residues. Germline V gene data show CDR1 as SGHTA and CDR2 as FQGNSA. DNA for the CDR3: TGTGCCAGCAGCTTAAGTATTAGCGGGAGGGCCGAAGAGACCCAGTACTTC. It encodes CASSLSISGRAEETQYF. The complete variable domain, with remaining parts taken from reference TRBV7-2 and TRBJ2-5, reads GAGVSQSPSNKVTEKGKDVELRCDPISGHTALYWYRQSLGQGLEFLIYFQGNSAPDKSGLPSDRFSAERTGGSVSTLTIQRTQQEDSAVYLCASSLSISGRAEETQYFGPGTRLLVL.

The J gene is TRBJ2-1, the V gene TRBV29-1; 7 positions match TRBD2. This CDR3 has 15 residues. J was trimmed by 0 bases and V by 4 bases; bases with no gene match: 6. Germline CDR1 SQVTM, CDR2 ANQGSEA. The CDR3 DNA reads as TGCAGCGTTGCCCCGGGCGGGAGCTCCTACAATGAGCAGTTCTTC. Amino acids: CSVAPGGSSYNEQFF.

This clonotype showed up many times. V and J are TRBV6-2 or TRBV6-3 and TRBJ2-3; D ambiguous. Trimming pared 4 bases from V and 14 bases from J, leaving 16 bases between. The CDR3 contains 12 residues. Germline CDR1 is MNHEY and CDR2 is SVGEGT. The CDR3 bases are TGTGCCAGCAGTTCTCGCCCAGCCCGGGTGTATTTT. Its translation is CASSSRPARVYF.

The rearrangement uses TRBV28 and TRBJ2-2; maybe TRBD1 (6 bases). The CDR3 consists of 15 residues. V lost 7 bases and J lost 4, with 16 bases in between. CDR1 and CDR2 from the germline V gene are MDHEN and SYDVKM. The chain's CDR3 is CASTQTGTLTGELFF. CDR3 coding DNA: TGTGCCAGCACCCAGACAGGAACCCTCACCGGGGAGCTGTTTTTT.

This clonotype appeared a few times. The V call is TRBV7-6, the J call TRBJ2-1; no definite D call. Trimming took 5 bases from V and 4 from J, leaving 9 bases between them. Germline V gene data show CDR1 as SGHVS and CDR2 as FNYEAQ. This CDR3 comprises 13 residues. The CDR3 is CASSLDVYNEQFF. The CDR3 nucleotides are TGTGCCAGCAGCCTCGACGTATACAATGAGCAGTTCTTC.

The chain couples TRBV28 to TRBJ2-5; no definite D call. This CDR3 spans 14 amino acids. Per the germline V gene, CDR1 is MDHEN and CDR2 is SYDVKM. V gave up 2 bases and J gave up 2 bases, with 9 bases separating them. The CDR3 is CASSLNQRQETQYF. The DNA of the CDR3 is TGTGCCAGCAGTTTAAATCAGCGTCAAGAGACCCAGTACTTC.

The table lists this clonotype with many counts. The chain uses TRBV29-1 and TRBJ2-1, with 11 nucleotides matching TRBD2. V was pared by 7 bases and J by 2 bases, with 10 bases of the junction left unmatched. Per the germline V gene, CDR1 is SQVTM and CDR2 is ANQGSEA. This CDR3 spans 16 amino acids. DNA for the CDR3: TGCAGCGGAATCCAAGCTAGCGGGAGGACCTACAATGAGCAGTTCTTC. This translates into CSGIQASGRTYNEQFF.

This clonotype occurred many times. The chain is built from TRBV13 and TRBJ2-1; D uncertain. This CDR3 has 12 residues. Looked up from germline, CDR1 is PRHDT and CDR2 is FYEKMQ (reference sequence). V gave up 8 bases and J gave up 0 bases, with 5 bases separating them. The CDR3 DNA follows: TGTGCCAGCGCCTTCTCCTACAATGAGCAGTTCTTC. Protein product: CASAFSYNEQFF. Together with reference TRBV13 and TRBJ2-1, the CDR3 gives the full variable domain: AAGVIQSPRHLIKEKRETATLKCYPIPRHDTVYWYQQGPGQDPQFLISFYEKMQSDKGSIPDRFSAQQFSDYHSELNMSSLELGDSALYFCASAFSYNEQFFGPGTRLTVL.

The table lists this clonotype with many counts. V usage is TRBV12-3 or TRBV12-4 and J usage is TRBJ2-7, with 7 positions matching TRBD1. With V trimmed by 2 bases and J by 6 bases, 7 bases remained unmatched. The CDR3 loop spans 14 amino acids. The CDR3 protein is CASSLRIGGSEQYF. DNA for the CDR3: TGTGCCAGCAGTTTAAGAATAGGGGGCAGCGAGCAGTACTTC.

This clonotype was observed a handful of times. The J gene is TRBJ1-2, the V gene TRBV20-1; no firm D call. The germline V gene has CDR1 DFQATT and CDR2 SNEGSKA (reference sequence). Trimming stripped 6 bases from V and 4 bases from J, with 15 bases between. This CDR3 region has 13 residues. CDR3 bases: TGCAGTGCCCCCCCGGAGCTCGGCTATGGCTACACCTTC. Translated: CSAPPELGYGYTF.